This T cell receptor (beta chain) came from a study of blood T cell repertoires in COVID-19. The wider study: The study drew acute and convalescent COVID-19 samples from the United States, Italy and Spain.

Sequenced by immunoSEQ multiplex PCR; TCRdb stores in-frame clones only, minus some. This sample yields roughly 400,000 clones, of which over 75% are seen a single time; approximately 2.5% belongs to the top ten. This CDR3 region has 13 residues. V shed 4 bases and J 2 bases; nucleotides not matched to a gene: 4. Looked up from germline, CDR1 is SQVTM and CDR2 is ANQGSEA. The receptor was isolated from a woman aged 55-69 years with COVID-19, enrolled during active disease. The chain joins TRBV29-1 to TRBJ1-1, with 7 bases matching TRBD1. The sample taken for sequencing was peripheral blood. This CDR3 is CSVVGQFNTEAFF. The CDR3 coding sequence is TGCAGCGTTGTGGGACAGTTCAACACTGAAGCTTTCTTT.